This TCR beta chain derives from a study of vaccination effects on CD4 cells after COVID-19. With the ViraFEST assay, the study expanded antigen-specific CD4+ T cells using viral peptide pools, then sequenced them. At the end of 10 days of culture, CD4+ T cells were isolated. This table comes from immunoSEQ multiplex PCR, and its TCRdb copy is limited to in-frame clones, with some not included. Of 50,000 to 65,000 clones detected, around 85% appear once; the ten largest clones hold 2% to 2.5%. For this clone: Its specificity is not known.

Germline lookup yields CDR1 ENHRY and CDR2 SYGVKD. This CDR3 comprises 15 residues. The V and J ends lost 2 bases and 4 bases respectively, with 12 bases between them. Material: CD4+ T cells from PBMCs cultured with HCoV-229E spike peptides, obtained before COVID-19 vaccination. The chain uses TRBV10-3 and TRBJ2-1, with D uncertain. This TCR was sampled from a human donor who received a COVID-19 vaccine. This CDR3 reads CAISERVAIYNEQFF. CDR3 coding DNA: TGTGCCATCAGTGAGAGAGTAGCTATTTACAATGAGCAGTTCTTC.